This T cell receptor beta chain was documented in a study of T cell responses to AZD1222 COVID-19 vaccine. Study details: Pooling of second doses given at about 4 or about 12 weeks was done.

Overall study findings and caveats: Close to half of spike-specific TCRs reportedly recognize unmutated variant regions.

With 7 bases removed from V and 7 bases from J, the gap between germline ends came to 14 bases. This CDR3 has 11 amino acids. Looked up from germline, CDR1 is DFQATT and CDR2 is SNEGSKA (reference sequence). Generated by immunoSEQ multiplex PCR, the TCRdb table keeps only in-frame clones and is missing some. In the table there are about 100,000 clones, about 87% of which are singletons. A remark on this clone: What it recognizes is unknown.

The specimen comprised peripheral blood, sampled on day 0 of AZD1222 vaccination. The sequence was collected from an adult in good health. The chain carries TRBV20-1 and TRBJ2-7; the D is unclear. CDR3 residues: CSVEWLEEQYF. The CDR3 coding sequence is TGCAGTGTAGAGTGGCTCGAGGAGCAGTACTTC.